Listed here are 26 T cell receptor delta chains from one sample, sequenced in a study of gamma-delta T cells after stem cell transplantation. TCRdb fed the RT-PCR reads to CATT. The sample has thousands of delta-chain clones, roughly 23% seen once. The sequenced sample was gamma-delta T cells. These receptors were taken from a human donor. It is not recorded whose cells these are; they may come from a transplant donor.

The chain is built from TRDV2 and TRDJ1; D possibly corresponds to TRDD3 (6 bases). The J gene is not listed in TCRdb, so it was assigned here from a DNA match to germline. Germline lookup yields CDR1 GEAIGNYY and CDR2 EKD. Trimming took 3 bases from V and 8 from J, leaving 18 bases between them. CDR3 length: 14 amino acids. The CDR3 loop is CACDGQGETAKLIF. CDR3 DNA: TGTGCCTGTGACGGACAGGGGGAGACAGCAAAACTCATCTTT.

Relative to its sample, this clone is large. V usage is TRDV1 and J usage is TRDJ1; tentative D call: TRDD2 (6 bases). The V gene's germline CDR1 is TSWWSYY and CDR2 QGS. V was shortened by 3 bases and J by 0 bases, with 26 bases between the two germline ends. This CDR3 is 20 amino acids long. CDR3 in DNA: TGTGCTCTTGGGGACCCCCCCACTTCCTGTTGGCGGACCTACACCGATAAACTCATCTTT. Its protein product is CALGDPPTSCWRTYTDKLIF.

A word on this clone: TCRdb gives a protein that differs at residue 12 from what the DNA encodes, so the protein here is translated from the DNA. J is TRDJ3 and V is TRDV2, with TRDD3 matching over 9 bases. The CDR3 runs 16 residues. In germline, CDR1 is GEAIGNYY, CDR2 EKD. The CDR3: CACDTGDTWDTLQMFF. CDR3 nucleotide sequence: TGTGCCTGTGACACGGGGGATACCTGGGACACCCTACAGATGTTTTTC.

The chain is built from TRDV1 and TRDJ3; 9 bases agree with TRDD3. With 2 bases clipped from V and 0 bases from J, the junction kept 11 bases outside the gene matches. CDR3 length: 21 amino acids. Germline V gives CDR1 TSWWSYY, CDR2 QGS. CDR3: CALGEVGYGGYSSWDTRQMFF. Written as DNA, the CDR3 is TGTGCTCTTGGGGAAGTCGGTTACGGGGGATACAGCTCCTGGGACACCCGACAGATGTTTTTC.

V and J are TRDV2 and TRDJ1; no clear D. Here the J gene was assigned by germline matching of the DNA, as TCRdb has none. The germline V gene has CDR1 GEAIGNYY and CDR2 EKD. Trimming took 3 bases from V and 7 from J, leaving 14 bases between them. The CDR3 loop spans 13 amino acids. Here the CDR3 reads CACDAPREAKLIF. The CDR3 bases are TGTGCCTGTGACGCCCCCCGGGAGGCTAAACTCATCTTT.

This clone was picked up a small number of times. Other DNA variants within this sample encode the same CDR3. The chain recombines TRDV1 with TRDJ1; D is uncertain. The germline V and J ends were trimmed by 1 base and 0 bases, with 6 bases remaining between them. There are 14 residues in the CDR3. Germline CDR1 reads TSWWSYY; CDR2 reads QGS. This CDR3 reads CALGEPAYTDKLIF. The CDR3 region has the DNA TGTGCTCTTGGGGAACCGGCGTACACCGATAAACTCATCTTT.

This clone was found a few times. This rearrangement joins TRDV1 to TRDJ1; TRDD2 or TRDD3 may be the D gene (6 bases each). The CDR3 runs to 23 residues. The V gene lost 3 bases and the J gene lost 2 bases, with 37 bases spanning the gap. Germline CDR1 TSWWSYY, CDR2 QGS. The CDR3 region is CALGDPTLPDCEDTARKTDKLIF. Written as DNA, the CDR3 is TGTGCTCTTGGGGACCCTACCCTTCCCGACTGTGAGGATACCGCGCGTAAAACCGATAAACTCATCTTT.

The chain combines TRDV3 with TRDJ1, with D uncertain. The germline CDR1 and CDR2 sequences are TVYSNPD and GDNSRS (reference sequence). The CDR3 is 16 residues long. Trimming pared 3 bases from V and 0 bases from J, leaving 20 bases between. This CDR3 is CAFKPPRVLNTDKLIF. The CDR3 DNA follows: TGTGCCTTCAAACCACCGAGGGTTTTAAACACCGATAAACTCATCTTT.

The V call is TRDV3, the J call TRDJ1, with D unresolved. Since TCRdb gives no J gene, matching the DNA to germline was used here to assign it. The CDR3 extends over 12 amino acids. Between the trimmed V and J ends, which lost 4 bases and 1 base, there was a span of 10 bases. Germline-derived CDR1 and CDR2 are TVYSNPD and GDNSRS (reference sequence). CDR3 sequence: CAWGSLTDKLIF. DNA for the CDR3: TGTGCCTGGGGTTCGCTCACCGATAAACTCATCTTT.

This clone has only a few counts. In DNA form, the CDR3 reads TGTGCCTGTGACAACTGGGGGAGACGAACCGATAAACTCATCTTT. Protein product: CACDNWGRRTDKLIF. The rearrangement uses TRDV2 and TRDJ1, with 9 bases matching TRDD3. The J gene was missing in TCRdb and was found by matching the end of the DNA to germline. V shed 2 bases, J shed 2 bases, and the junction held 5 bases outside the gene matches. Germline assignment: CDR1 GEAIGNYY and CDR2 EKD. The CDR3 has 15 amino acids.

This clone was recorded a few times. The DNA of the CDR3 is TGTGCCTTTAACCGGCCCCCCCTAATACTGGGGGTCCGAGCTTTGACAGCACAACTCTTCTTT. Encoded protein: CAFNRPPLILGVRALTAQLFF. The chain is built from TRDV3 and TRDJ2; 8 bases line up with TRDD3. The J segment lost 0 bases and the V segment lost 1 base, leaving 22 bases of the junction unmatched. The V gene's germline CDR1 is TVYSNPD and CDR2 GDNSRS (reference sequence). The CDR3 contains 21 residues. Variable domain in full (rest from reference TRDV3 and TRDJ2): CDKVTQSSPDQTVASGSEVVLLCTYDTVYSNPDLFWYRIRPDYSFQFVFYGDNSRSEGADFTQGRFSVKHILTQKAFHLVISPVRTEDSATYYCAFNRPPLILGVRALTAQLFFGKGTQLIVEP.

This clone has only a few counts. At one boundary the junction diverges from the germline segment, which might be a read error. The chain uses TRDV1 and TRDJ1, with 11 bases identical to TRDD3. Germline-derived CDR1 and CDR2 are TSWWSYY and QGS. This CDR3 is 18 amino acids long. CDR3 DNA: TGTGCTCTTGGGGCCTCCCCTTTGGGGGATACGTACACCGATAAATTCATCTTT. Its translation: CALGASPLGDTYTDKFIF.

This clone was counted a few times. CDR3 sequence: CALGELAVPFPSRLGDTRDDKLIF. DNA of the CDR3: TGTGCTCTTGGGGAACTCGCCGTTCCTTTCCCCTCGCGGCTGGGGGATACGAGGGACGATAAACTCATCTTT. The chain recombines TRDV1 with TRDJ1, with 12 bases fitting TRDD3. J gave up 4 bases and V 0 bases, and 27 bases lay outside the gene matches. The CDR3 spans 24 residues. CDR1 and CDR2 (germline): TSWWSYY, QGS.

The CDR3 here is CAFPWEVLGDTKTDKLIF. CDR3 sequence (DNA): TGTGCCTTCCCCTGGGAGGTACTGGGGGACACTAAGACCGATAAACTCATCTTT. The chain joins TRDV3 to TRDJ1, with 9 bases matching TRDD3. The germline gives CDR1 TVYSNPD, CDR2 GDNSRS (reference sequence). The CDR3 is 18 amino acids. The V segment lost 3 bases and the J segment 2 bases; nucleotides outside the gene matches: 19. Variable domain in full (rest from reference TRDV3 and TRDJ1): CDKVTQSSPDQTVASGSEVVLLCTYDTVYSNPDLFWYRIRPDYSFQFVFYGDNSRSEGADFTQGRFSVKHILTQKAFHLVISPVRTEDSATYYCAFPWEVLGDTKTDKLIFGKGTRVTVEP.

By sample fraction, this clone is large. J is TRDJ1 and V is TRDV2, with 8 bases identical to TRDD3. Germline CDR1 reads GEAIGNYY; CDR2 reads EKD. Trimming at V came to 0 bases and at J to 5 bases, leaving 7 bases not matched to a gene. The CDR3 is 15 amino acids. CDR3 loop: CACDTGGYGGDKLIF. CDR3 nucleotide sequence: TGTGCCTGTGACACCGGGGGATATGGTGGGGATAAACTCATCTTT.

As concerns this clone: There is a difference at residue 6 between the TCRdb protein and the DNA translation, so the protein given here was translated from the DNA. The chain links TRDV2 to TRDJ1; possibly TRDD3 for D (5 bases). Here the J gene came from matching the DNA to germline, since TCRdb omits it. This CDR3 is built from 16 residues. Germline V gives CDR1 GEAIGNYY, CDR2 EKD. Deletions cut 3 bases from V and 0 bases from J, with 16 bases between. The CDR3, as DNA: TGTGCCTGTGACGCACGGGGGGCCGTATACACCGATAAACTCATCTTT. It codes for CACDARGAVYTDKLIF.

Sample share makes this clone large. The V call is TRDV2, the J call TRDJ1, with TRDD3 matching 10 bases. The CDR3 runs 15 residues. Losses at the gene ends were 1 base for V and 3 bases for J; bases not matched to a gene: 4. Germline V gene lookup returns CDR1 GEAIGNYY and CDR2 EKD. The CDR3 spells CACDTWGIPADKLIF. The CDR3 bases are TGTGCCTGTGACACTTGGGGGATACCGGCCGATAAACTCATCTTT.

Points on this clone: Relative to the germline gene, one junction end is altered; a read error may explain this. V usage is TRDV1 and J usage is TRDJ2, with TRDD3 identical over 13 bases. TCRdb supplies no J gene; here it was assigned by aligning the nucleotide sequence to germline. Per germline, CDR1 TSWWSYY and CDR2 QGS. The CDR3 extends over 22 amino acids. In DNA form, the CDR3 reads TGTGCTCTTGGGGAAATATCCTACTGGGGGATACGCGGGTCACTTTTGACAGGACAACTCTTCTTT. Protein product: CALGEISYWGIRGSLLTGQLFF.

This clone has just a few counts. This chain uses TRDV1 with TRDJ1, with 8 bases fitting TRDD3. Trimming at V came to 2 bases and at J to 0 bases, leaving 29 bases not matched to a gene. CDR1 and CDR2 from the germline V gene are TSWWSYY and QGS. The length of the CDR3 is 24 residues. Here the CDR3 reads CALGEFYPKRPLLLGGQYTDKLIF. DNA of the CDR3: TGTGCTCTTGGGGAATTTTACCCAAAAAGGCCCTTGTTACTGGGGGGCCAGTACACCGATAAACTCATCTTT.

CDR3 sequence reads: CAFRLVSSAGTDKLIF. The CDR3 DNA follows: TGTGCCTTTAGACTGGTGAGCTCGGCGGGGACCGATAAACTCATCTTT. V and J are TRDV3 and TRDJ1; D is possibly TRDD3 (5 bases). The J gene, absent from TCRdb, was called here by matching the DNA to germline. The CDR3 is made up of 16 amino acids. Trimming cost V 0 bases and J 2 bases, with 19 bases left between them. Germline V CDR1 and CDR2: TVYSNPD, GDNSRS (reference sequence).

The V gene is uncalled and the J gene is TRDJ3; TRDD3 is the table's D call, not checked against the DNA. The CDR3 spans 20 residues. Here the CDR3 DNA reads TGTGCCTGTGACACTTACGGTGGGGGATACGCCTCCTATGACACCCGCCCGATGTTTTTC. Translated: CACDTYGGGYASYDTRPMFF.

In its sample, this clone was seen a few times. This rearrangement joins TRAV29/DV5 to TRDJ1; maybe TRDD3 (5 bases). This CDR3 contains 15 residues. Germline V gene sequence: CDR1 NSMFDY, CDR2 ISSIKDK. Trimming took 0 bases from V and 0 from J, leaving 12 bases between them. CDR3 DNA: TGTGCAGCAAGCGAGGAGGGGACGAACACCGATAAACTCATCTTT. This sequence encodes CAASEEGTNTDKLIF.

No V gene call was produced; the J gene was TRDJ1. CDR3 length equals 12 residues. DNA of the CDR3: TGTGCCCTTGGGGGCTTCACCGATAACCTCATCTTT. Translating gives CALGGFTDNLIF.

This clone has a handful of counts. This chain uses TRDV1 with TRDJ1, with 8 bases identical to TRDD3. Germline V gives CDR1 TSWWSYY, CDR2 QGS. Trimming cost V 4 bases and J 0 bases; bases outside gene matches: 7. This CDR3 has 16 residues. The CDR3 nucleotides read TGTGCTCTTGGGGTACTGGGGGCCCTCTACACCGATAAACTCATCTTT. As protein: CALGVLGALYTDKLIF.

Only a few counts were recorded for this clone. This specimen includes other DNA sequences encoding the same CDR3. The chain combines TRDV3 with TRDJ2, with 12 bases identical to TRDD3. The CDR3 runs to 19 residues. J lost 0 bases, V lost 0 bases, and 11 bases had no gene match. CDR1 and CDR2 from the germline V gene are TVYSNPD and GDNSRS (reference sequence). In DNA form, the CDR3 reads TGTGCCTTTAGAATTCCTACTGGGGGATACCCCCCTTTGACAGCACAACTCTTCTTT. This translates into CAFRIPTGGYPPLTAQLFF.

There are a few counts of this clone. At one end, the junction sequence differs from germline, possibly due to a read error. Distinct nucleotide sequences in the sample also encode this CDR3. This chain links TRDV1 with TRDJ1, with 9 positions matching TRDD3. There are 22 residues in the CDR3. Germline V gene sequence: CDR1 TSWWSYY, CDR2 QGS. CDR3 loop: CALGERTSLNTGDTPYTDKLIF. CDR3 sequence (DNA): TGTGCTCTCGGGGAACGTACTTCCCTTAACACGGGGGATACCCCGTACACCGATAAACTCATCTTT.